Shown below are 18 T cell receptor beta chains from a single sample sequenced in a study of early T cells in non-severe SARS-CoV-2 infection. MiXCR was run by TCRdb on the 5' RACE reads, yielding one entry per CDR3 protein. The table includes some 80,000 distinct CDR3 sequences, about 5% detected once. The sequenced sample was whole blood, obtained at baseline. Receptors were obtained from an adult who was a healthcare worker with PCR-confirmed SARS-CoV-2 infection or an uninfected control (not recorded which).

This clonotype came up many times. Germline is not matched at one junction end, which may reflect a read error. This chain links TRBV20-1 with TRBJ2-3, with 7 bases fitting TRBD2. Looked up from germline, CDR1 is DFQATT and CDR2 is SNEGSKA (reference sequence). The length of the CDR3 is 12 residues. CDR3 coding DNA: TGCAGTGCTAGAGATTTGCGGGAGAAGAATCATTTT. It specifies CSARDLREKNHF.

V gene TRBV7-3 combines with J gene TRBJ2-1, with 7 bases identical to TRBD2. The germline V gene encodes CDR1 SGHTA and CDR2 FQGTGA. Trimming took 5 bases from V and 1 from J; bases not matched to a gene: 8. The CDR3 sequence is 16 residues long. Here the CDR3 reads CASSPAAGVSYNEQFF. CDR3 in DNA: TGTGCCAGCAGCCCCGCGGCGGGAGTGTCCTACAATGAGCAGTTCTTC.

For the CDR3, the DNA is TGTGCCAGCACCCCGGGCCAGGGGCGGGATACGCAGTATTTT. This codes for CASTPGQGRDTQYF. This chain links TRBV7-2 with TRBJ2-3; TRBD1 might be the D (6 bases). V was cut by 7 bases and J by 6 bases, with 17 bases left in between. The CDR3 covers 14 residues. The germline V gene encodes CDR1 SGHTA and CDR2 FQGNSA. Based on the CDR3 plus reference TRBV7-2 and TRBJ2-3, the full variable domain is GAGVSQSPSNKVTEKGKDVELRCDPISGHTALYWYRQSLGQGLEFLIYFQGNSAPDKSGLPSDRFSAERTGGSVSTLTIQRTQQEDSAVYLCASTPGQGRDTQYFGPGTRLTVL.

This clonotype has just a few counts. J is TRBJ2-2 and V is TRBV6-1, with D perhaps given as TRBD1 or TRBD2 (5 bases each). The CDR3 covers 15 residues. The germline CDR1 and CDR2 sequences are MNHNS and SASEGT. Trimming removed 3 bases at V and 5 bases at J, with 13 bases between. The CDR3 DNA reads TGTGCCAGCAGTGATCGAGGGGCCCTGACCGGGGAGCTGTTTTTT. It specifies CASSDRGALTGELFF.

This clonotype appeared many times. This chain uses TRBV12-3 or TRBV12-4 with TRBJ1-4; no clear D gene. The CDR3 is made up of 14 amino acids. V was pared by 1 base and J by 8 bases, with 11 bases between. The CDR3 protein is CASSLGGLGEKLFF. The DNA of the CDR3 is TGTGCCAGCAGTTTAGGCGGTCTGGGGGAAAAACTGTTTTTT.

In its sample, this clonotype ranks as medium-sized. The chain links TRBV29-1 to TRBJ2-1, with 12 bases matching TRBD2. The germline CDR1 and CDR2 sequences are SQVTM and ANQGSEA. Trimming cost V 5 bases and J 4 bases; bases outside gene matches: 3. This CDR3 contains 14 residues. The CDR3 DNA reads as TGCAGCGTTATGACTAGCGGGGGATACAATGAGCAGTTCTTC. As protein: CSVMTSGGYNEQFF.

The rearrangement links TRBV30 to TRBJ1-6, with a weak D call TRBD1 (5 bases). The germline V and J ends were trimmed by 0 bases and 9 bases, with 9 bases remaining between them. There are 13 residues in the CDR3. The germline V gene has CDR1 GTSNPN and CDR2 SVGIG (reference sequence). CDR3 amino acids: CAWSVRGFSPLHF. The CDR3 DNA reads as TGTGCCTGGAGTGTACGGGGGTTTTCACCCCTCCACTTT.

Many counts were recorded for this clonotype. CDR3 region: CASSLVASYEQYF. DNA for the CDR3: TGTGCCAGCAGTTTAGTTGCCTCCTACGAGCAGTACTTC. The V and J genes are TRBV27 and TRBJ2-7; D call uncertain. Germline assignment: CDR1 MNHEY and CDR2 SMNVEV (reference sequence). The CDR3 extends over 13 amino acids. V lost 2 bases to trimming and J lost 0 bases, with 5 bases between them.

The chain couples TRBV5-1 to TRBJ1-1; D remains unclear. CDR1 SGHRS and CDR2 YFSETQ come from the germline V gene. This CDR3 spans 14 amino acids. Trimming left V 9 bases short and J 4 bases short, with 19 bases between. The CDR3 loop is CATRPDFFGTEAFF. CDR3 DNA sequence: TGCGCCACCCGTCCGGACTTTTTTGGCACTGAAGCTTTCTTT.

This clonotype has just a few counts. This chain links TRBV12-3 or TRBV12-4 with TRBJ2-1, with D possibly matching TRBD2 (6 bases). The length of the CDR3 is 16 residues. Trimming removed 6 bases at V and 0 bases at J, with 15 bases between. For the CDR3, the DNA is TGTGCCAGCAGCCGAGGTGCCGGGGGCTCCTACAATGAGCAGTTCTTC. This gives the protein CASSRGAGGSYNEQFF.

Many counts were recorded for this clonotype. This chain uses TRBV10-2 with TRBJ1-2; maybe TRBD1 (6 bases). Deletions cut 4 bases from V and 2 bases from J, with 14 bases between. CDR1 is WSHSY, CDR2 SAAADI, per germline. This CDR3 is 15 amino acids long. The CDR3 spells CASSGAGTRNYGYTF. CDR3 sequence (DNA): TGCGCCAGCAGTGGAGCCGGGACACGCAACTATGGCTACACCTTC.

This chain connects TRBV20-1 to TRBJ2-1; TRBD2 aligns across 14 bases. Germline V gene data show CDR1 as DFQATT and CDR2 as SNEGSKA (reference sequence). V trimming: 0 bases; J trimming: 6 bases; junction bases outside the gene matches: 1. This CDR3 spans 15 amino acids. CDR3 DNA: TGCAGTGCTAGAGATGGGACTAGCGGGAGCAATGAGCAGTTCTTC. It translates to CSARDGTSGSNEQFF.

The sample holds many counts of this clonotype. V is TRBV20-1 and J is TRBJ2-1, with 7 bases lining up with TRBD1. The CDR3 contains 15 residues. CDR1 is DFQATT, CDR2 SNEGSKA, per germline (reference sequence). V lost 3 bases, J lost 7 bases, and 12 bases stayed unmatched. CDR3 nucleotides: TGCAGTGCTAGGGGAAGACAGGGAACGGGGAATGAGCAGTTCTTC. Translation gives CSARGRQGTGNEQFF.

This clonotype came up many times. The chain joins TRBV3-1 to TRBJ2-7, with TRBD2 as a possible D gene (6 bases). V gave up 2 bases and J gave up 3 bases, with 14 bases separating them. This CDR3 region has 15 residues. CDR1 is LGHDT and CDR2 is YNNKEL in the germline V gene (reference sequence). The CDR3 protein is CASSQPRDLGYEQYF. The CDR3, as DNA: TGTGCCAGCAGCCAACCCCGGGACTTAGGCTACGAGCAGTACTTC.

This clonotype was seen only a few times. V usage is TRBV11-3 and J usage is TRBJ2-7; D remains ambiguous. CDR3 size: 15 residues. V was cut by 0 bases and J by 0 bases, with 9 bases left in between. CDR1 and CDR2 from the germline V gene are SGHNT and YENEEA. In nucleotides, the CDR3 is TGTGCCAGCAGCTTAGAGAGTGGTCCCTCCTACGAGCAGTACTTC. Translation: CASSLESGPSYEQYF.

This clonotype was found a few times. This chain connects TRBV19 to TRBJ2-4; D uncertain. The V end was cut by 5 bases, the J end by 9 bases, with 14 bases between. Per germline, CDR1 LNHDA and CDR2 SQIVND (reference sequence). The CDR3 sequence is 13 residues long. Here the CDR3 DNA reads TGTGCCAGTAGTTTGAGGACCTTGGGCATTCAGTACTTC. This codes for CASSLRTLGIQYF.

This clonotype was recorded at least ten times. CDR3 nucleotide sequence: TGTGCCAGCAGTTTAACGGGACTAGCGGCGGGTGAGCAGTTCTTC. Translated: CASSLTGLAAGEQFF. The chain couples TRBV12-3 or TRBV12-4 to TRBJ2-1, with TRBD2 matching over 11 bases. CDR3 length: 15 residues. Trimming took 2 bases from V and 9 from J; bases not matched to a gene: 6.

The gene calls are TRBV7-9 and TRBJ2-7; either TRBD1 or TRBD2 may supply D (5 bases each). The CDR3 length is 13 residues. Germline V lookup: CDR1 SEHNR, CDR2 FQNEAQ (reference sequence). Trimming cost V 8 bases and J 0 bases, with 11 bases left between them. Here the CDR3 reads CASREGSSYEQYF. The CDR3 DNA sequence: TGTGCCAGCCGTGAGGGGAGCTCCTACGAGCAGTACTTC.